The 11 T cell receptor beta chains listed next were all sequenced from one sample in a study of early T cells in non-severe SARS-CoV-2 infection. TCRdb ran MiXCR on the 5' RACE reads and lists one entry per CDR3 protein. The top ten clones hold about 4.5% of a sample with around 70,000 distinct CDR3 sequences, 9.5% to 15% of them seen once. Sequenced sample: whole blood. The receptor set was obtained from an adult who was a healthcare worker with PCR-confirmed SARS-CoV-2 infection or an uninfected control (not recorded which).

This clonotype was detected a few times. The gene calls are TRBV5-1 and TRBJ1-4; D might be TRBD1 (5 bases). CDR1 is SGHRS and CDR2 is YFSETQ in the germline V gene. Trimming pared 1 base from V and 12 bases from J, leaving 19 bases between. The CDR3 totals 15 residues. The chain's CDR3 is CASSLRSQAGGELFF. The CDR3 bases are TGCGCCAGCAGCTTGAGGTCACAGGCCGGAGGAGAACTGTTTTTT.

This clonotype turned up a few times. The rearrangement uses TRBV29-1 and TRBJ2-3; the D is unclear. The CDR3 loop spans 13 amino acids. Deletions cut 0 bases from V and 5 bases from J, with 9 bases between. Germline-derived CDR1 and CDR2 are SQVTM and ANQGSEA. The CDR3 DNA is TGCAGCGTTGAAGATCGAGGCAAAGATACGCAGTATTTT. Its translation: CSVEDRGKDTQYF.

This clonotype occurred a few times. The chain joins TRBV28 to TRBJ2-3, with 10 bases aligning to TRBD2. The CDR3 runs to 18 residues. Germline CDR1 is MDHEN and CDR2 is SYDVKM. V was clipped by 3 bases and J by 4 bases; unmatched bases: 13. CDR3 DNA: TGTGCCAGCAGTTTCTTTGCCTCGTTAGCGGGAGGAGCAGATACGCAGTATTTT. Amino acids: CASSFFASLAGGADTQYF.

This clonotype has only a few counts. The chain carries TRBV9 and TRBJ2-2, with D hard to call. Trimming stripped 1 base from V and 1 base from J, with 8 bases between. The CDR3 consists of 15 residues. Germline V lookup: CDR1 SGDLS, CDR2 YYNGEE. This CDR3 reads CASSVRDGNTGELFF. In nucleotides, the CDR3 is TGTGCCAGCAGCGTAAGAGACGGGAACACCGGGGAGCTGTTTTTT.

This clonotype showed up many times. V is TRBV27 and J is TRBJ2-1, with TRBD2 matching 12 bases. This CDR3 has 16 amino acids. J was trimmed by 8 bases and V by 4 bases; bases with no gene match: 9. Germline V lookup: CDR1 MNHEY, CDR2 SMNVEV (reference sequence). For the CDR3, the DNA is TGTGCCAGCAGTTACCGTGGACTAGCGGGAAGCGATGAGCAGTTCTTC. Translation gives CASSYRGLAGSDEQFF.

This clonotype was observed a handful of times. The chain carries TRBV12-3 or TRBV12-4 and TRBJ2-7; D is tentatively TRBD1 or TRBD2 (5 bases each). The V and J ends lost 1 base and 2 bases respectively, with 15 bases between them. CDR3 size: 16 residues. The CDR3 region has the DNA TGTGCCAGCAGTTTAGTTGCTGGGACCTTAGCCTACGAGCAGTACTTC. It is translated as CASSLVAGTLAYEQYF.

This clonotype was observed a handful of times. CDR3 in amino acids: CASNRGTEQFF. CDR3 DNA sequence: TGTGCCAGTAATCGGGGCACTGAGCAGTTCTTC. The chain couples TRBV19 to TRBJ2-1, with D perhaps TRBD1 or TRBD2 (5 bases each). V gave up 7 bases and J gave up 9 bases, with 10 bases separating them. In germline, CDR1 is LNHDA, CDR2 SQIVND (reference sequence). The CDR3 contains 11 residues. The whole variable domain, filled in from reference TRBV19 and TRBJ2-1, reads DGGITQSPKYLFRKEGQNVTLSCEQNLNHDAMYWYRQDPGQGLRLIYYSQIVNDFQKGDIAEGYSVSREKKESFPLTVTSAQKNPTAFYLCASNRGTEQFFGPGTRLTVL.

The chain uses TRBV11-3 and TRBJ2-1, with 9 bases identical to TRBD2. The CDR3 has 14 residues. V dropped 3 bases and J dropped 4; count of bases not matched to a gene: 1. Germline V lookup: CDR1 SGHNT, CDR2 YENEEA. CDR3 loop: CASSFLAGYNEQFF. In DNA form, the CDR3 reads TGTGCCAGCAGCTTCCTAGCGGGGTACAATGAGCAGTTCTTC. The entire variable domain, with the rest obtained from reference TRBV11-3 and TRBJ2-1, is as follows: EAGVVQSPRYKIIEKKQPVAFWCNPISGHNTLYWYLQNLGQGPELLIRYENEEAVDDSQLPKDRFSAERLKGVDSTLKIQPAELGDSAVYLCASSFLAGYNEQFFGPGTRLTVL.

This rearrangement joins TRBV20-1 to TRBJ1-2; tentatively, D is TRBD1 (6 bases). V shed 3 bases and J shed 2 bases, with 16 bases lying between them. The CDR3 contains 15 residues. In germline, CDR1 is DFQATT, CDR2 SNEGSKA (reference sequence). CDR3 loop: CSASPTGSLNYGYTF. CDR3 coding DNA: TGCAGTGCTAGCCCGACAGGTTCACTAAACTATGGCTACACCTTC.

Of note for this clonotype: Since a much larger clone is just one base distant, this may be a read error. The CDR3 loop reads CASAGTGKETQYF. The CDR3 DNA reads as TGTGCCAGTGCCGGGACAGGGAAAGAGACCCAGTACTTC. The V gene is TRBV19, the J gene TRBJ2-5; 9 nucleotides line up with TRBD1. Germline lookup yields CDR1 LNHDA and CDR2 SQIVND (reference sequence). The CDR3 is made up of 13 amino acids. Trimming took 8 bases from V and 3 from J; bases not matched to a gene: 4.

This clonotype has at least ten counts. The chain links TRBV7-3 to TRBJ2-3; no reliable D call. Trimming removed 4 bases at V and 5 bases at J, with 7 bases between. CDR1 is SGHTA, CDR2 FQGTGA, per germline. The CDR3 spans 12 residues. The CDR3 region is CASSSELDTQYF. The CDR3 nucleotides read TGTGCCAGCAGCTCGGAGTTAGATACGCAGTATTTT.